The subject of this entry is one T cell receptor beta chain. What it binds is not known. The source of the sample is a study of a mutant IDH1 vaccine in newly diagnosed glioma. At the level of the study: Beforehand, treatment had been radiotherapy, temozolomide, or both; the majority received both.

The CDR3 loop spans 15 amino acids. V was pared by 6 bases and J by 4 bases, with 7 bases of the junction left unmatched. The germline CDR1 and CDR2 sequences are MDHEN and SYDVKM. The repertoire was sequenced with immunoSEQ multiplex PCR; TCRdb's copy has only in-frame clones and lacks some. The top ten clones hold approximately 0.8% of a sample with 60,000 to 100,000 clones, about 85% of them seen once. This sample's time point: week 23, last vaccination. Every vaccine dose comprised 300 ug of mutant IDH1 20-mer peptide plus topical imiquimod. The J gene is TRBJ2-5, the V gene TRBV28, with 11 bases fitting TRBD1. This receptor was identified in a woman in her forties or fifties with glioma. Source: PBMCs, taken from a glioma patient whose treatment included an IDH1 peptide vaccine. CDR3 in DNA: TGTGCCAGCAGAGCACCCGGGACAGGGGGAGAGACCCAGTACTTC. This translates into CASRAPGTGGETQYF.